The 20 T cell receptor beta chains below were found in one sample sequenced in a study of CD8 T cells in Susac syndrome. Random-hexamer reverse transcription was applied to about 0.5 to 1 ug RNA. TCRdb analysed the immunoSEQ multiplex PCR reads with MiXCR anew, one entry per CDR3 protein. In the table there are 50,000 to 65,000 distinct CDR3 sequences, just over 90% of which are singletons. The sample comprised CD8+ T cells from PBMCs. Receptors originate from a human donor in good health.

The chain joins TRBV11-2 to TRBJ2-7; D might be TRBD2 (5 bases). Germline lookup yields CDR1 SGHAT and CDR2 FQNNGV. The CDR3 loop spans 13 amino acids. Trimming took 2 bases from V and 7 from J, leaving 12 bases between them. The CDR3 bases are TGTGCCAGCAGCTTACTCGCGAGAGGGGAGCAGTACTTC. This encodes CASSLLARGEQYF.

The V call is TRBV27, the J call TRBJ1-1, with a tentative D call TRBD1 (5 bases). This CDR3 region has 13 residues. Trimming stripped 0 bases from V and 5 bases from J, with 7 bases between. CDR1 MNHEY and CDR2 SMNVEV come from the germline V gene (reference sequence). In DNA form, the CDR3 reads TGTGCCAGCAGTTTATCGGGGCAAACTGAAGCTTTCTTT. Residues: CASSLSGQTEAFF.

The chain uses TRBV3-1 and TRBJ2-7; D remains ambiguous. CDR3 length equals 12 residues. V lost 0 bases and J lost 4, with 4 bases in between. From germline, CDR1 is LGHDT and CDR2 YNNKEL (reference sequence). CDR3 nucleotides: TGTGCCAGCAGCCAAGAGGGATACGAGCAGTACTTC. Translating it yields CASSQEGYEQYF.

The gene calls are TRBV6-1 and TRBJ1-6; TRBD1 matches 8 bases. The CDR3 extends over 15 amino acids. Trimming cost V 6 bases and J 8 bases; bases outside gene matches: 9. Germline V gives CDR1 MNHNS, CDR2 SASEGT. The CDR3 here is CASSEPQGAYSPLHF. In DNA, the CDR3 is TGTGCCAGCAGCGAACCCCAGGGGGCTTATTCACCCCTCCACTTT.

This chain links TRBV23-1 with TRBJ1-1, with TRBD1 identical over 7 bases. TRBV23-1 is labeled an ORF, and its function is uncertain. Losses at the gene ends were 8 bases for V and 0 bases for J; bases not matched to a gene: 9. The CDR3 has 15 residues. This CDR3 is CASSQGGPMNTEAFF. The CDR3 bases are TGCGCCAGCTCTCAGGGGGGTCCCATGAACACTGAAGCTTTCTTT.

V is TRBV2 and J is TRBJ1-6; 10 bases fit TRBD1. The CDR3 is made up of 19 amino acids. CDR1 SNHLY and CDR2 FYNNEI come from the germline V gene. J was trimmed by 7 bases and V by 7 bases; bases with no gene match: 19. DNA of the CDR3: TGTGCCAGCACCGAGTCTCCAATCCGACAGGGGGCGAAGAATTCACCCCTCCACTTT. As protein: CASTESPIRQGAKNSPLHF.

This clonotype occurred a few times. V and J are TRBV7-9 and TRBJ1-5; D gene ambiguous. Germline CDR1 reads SEHNR; CDR2 reads FQNEAQ (reference sequence). The CDR3 length is 14 residues. Trimming removed 1 base at V and 6 bases at J, with 10 bases between. The CDR3 spells CASSLEGLVQPQHF. CDR3 nucleotides: TGTGCCAGCAGCTTAGAGGGCCTAGTTCAGCCCCAGCATTTT.

V usage is TRBV7-9 and J usage is TRBJ2-2, with 9 positions matching TRBD1. The CDR3 has 14 residues. CDR1 and CDR2 (germline): SEHNR, FQNEAQ (reference sequence). V lost 4 bases, J lost 7 bases, and 4 bases stayed unmatched. The CDR3 coding sequence is TGTGCCAGCAGCTGGACAGGGGATCACGGGGAGCTGTTTTTT. Protein sequence: CASSWTGDHGELFF.

The rearrangement links TRBV3-1 to TRBJ2-7; possible D gene TRBD2, 5 bases. Germline values: CDR1 LGHDT, CDR2 YNNKEL (reference sequence). This CDR3 is built from 13 residues. The V end lost 4 bases, the J end lost 6 bases, and 13 bases lay between the germline ends. The CDR3 spells CASSPREGSEQYF. Here the CDR3 DNA reads TGTGCCAGCAGCCCAAGAGAGGGTAGCGAGCAGTACTTC.

This clonotype was picked up a small number of times. At one of its ends the junction is not consistent with the germline gene, which may arise from a read error. The rearrangement links TRBV14 to TRBJ2-7, with a weak D call TRBD1 (6 bases). There are 16 residues in the CDR3. Germline-derived CDR1 and CDR2 are SGHDN and FVKESK. The CDR3: CASSQSTLQGNYEQYF. CDR3 coding DNA: TGTGCCAGTAGCCAATCCACGTTGCAGGGGAATTACGAGCAGTACTTC.

This chain links TRBV6-6 with TRBJ2-7; D may correspond to TRBD1 or TRBD2 (7 bases each). The CDR3 runs 15 residues. CDR1 MNHNY and CDR2 SVGAGI come from the germline V gene (reference sequence). Between the trimmed V and J ends, which lost 6 bases and 5 bases, there was a span of 20 bases. The CDR3 sequence is CASRPWEGAVNEQYF. The CDR3 coding sequence is TGTGCCAGCAGGCCCTGGGAGGGGGCGGTTAACGAGCAGTACTTC.

For the CDR3, the DNA is TGTGCCAGCAGTCCCGGACAGGATCGCTCTGGGGCCAACGTCCTGACTTTC. Its translation is CASSPGQDRSGANVLTF. The chain combines TRBV5-7 with TRBJ2-6; TRBD1 agrees at 7 bases. TRBV5-7 has ORF status, its function being uncertain. J gave up 0 bases and V 5 bases, and 8 bases lay outside the gene matches. This CDR3 comprises 17 residues.

The chain combines TRBV7-9 with TRBJ1-1; D gene ambiguous. Germline-derived CDR1 and CDR2 are SEHNR and FQNEAQ (reference sequence). This CDR3 region has 11 residues. V gave up 3 bases and J gave up 6 bases, with 5 bases separating them. This CDR3 reads CASSFKPEAFF. CDR3 nucleotides: TGTGCCAGCAGCTTCAAACCTGAAGCTTTCTTT. The full variable domain, its missing parts supplied by reference TRBV7-9 and TRBJ1-1, is DTGVSQNPRHKITKRGQNVTFRCDPISEHNRLYWYRQTLGQGPEFLTYFQNEAQLEKSRLLSDRFSAERPKGSFSTLEIQRTEQGDSAMYLCASSFKPEAFFGQGTRLTVV.

The rearrangement joins TRBV14 to TRBJ2-7; D not certain. V lost 0 bases and J 3 bases, leaving 15 bases between the germline ends. The CDR3 sequence is 16 residues long. Germline assignment: CDR1 SGHDN and CDR2 FVKESK. The CDR3 here is CASSQDMGRFLYEQYF. The CDR3, as DNA: TGTGCCAGCAGCCAAGATATGGGCCGGTTCCTCTACGAGCAGTACTTC.

The J gene is TRBJ2-2, the V gene TRBV29-1, with D tentatively TRBD1 or TRBD2 (5 bases each). This CDR3 contains 14 residues. V was shortened by 4 bases and J by 1 base, with 10 bases between the two germline ends. Germline V gene data show CDR1 as SQVTM and CDR2 as ANQGSEA. The CDR3 coding sequence is TGCAGCGTTGCCAGGGACGGGAACACCGGGGAGCTGTTTTTT. It specifies CSVARDGNTGELFF.

Turning to this clonotype: One end of the junction fails to match germline, which may point to a read error. This chain connects TRBV5-1 to TRBJ1-6, with D perhaps TRBD1 (5 bases). The CDR3 runs to 14 residues. CDR1 and CDR2 (germline): SGHRS, YFSETQ. Written as DNA, the CDR3 is TGCGCCAGCAGCTTGTCTAGGGGTAATTCAGCCCTCCACTTT. This sequence encodes CASSLSRGNSALHF.

The chain couples TRBV9 to TRBJ2-7; tentative D call: TRBD1 (5 bases). V shed 4 bases and J shed 1 base, with 15 bases lying between them. Germline lookup yields CDR1 SGDLS and CDR2 YYNGEE. This CDR3 comprises 15 residues. CDR3 sequence (DNA): TGTGCCAGCAGCCCTCGACAGACGAAGTCCTACGAGCAGTACTTC. Amino acids: CASSPRQTKSYEQYF.

The V call is TRBV19, the J call TRBJ1-1, with D possibly TRBD1 on 5 matching bases. This CDR3 contains 13 residues. Per the germline V gene, CDR1 is LNHDA and CDR2 is SQIVND (reference sequence). V was trimmed by 4 bases and J by 0 bases, leaving 6 bases between them. Here the CDR3 reads CASSTTVNTEAFF. The CDR3 region has the DNA TGTGCCAGTAGTACGACAGTGAACACTGAAGCTTTCTTT.

The J gene is TRBJ2-7, the V gene TRBV5-1; D remains ambiguous. Germline V gene data show CDR1 as SGHRS and CDR2 as YFSETQ. The length of the CDR3 is 17 residues. V lost 0 bases and J lost 0, with 16 bases in between. Here the CDR3 reads CASSLVRVDLISYEQYF. CDR3 nucleotides: TGCGCCAGCAGCTTGGTGAGAGTAGACCTTATCTCCTACGAGCAGTACTTC.

The chain links TRBV10-3 to TRBJ2-3, with 8 bases lining up with TRBD2. The CDR3 runs 15 residues. Germline V CDR1 and CDR2: ENHRY, SYGVKD. V trimming: 4 bases; J trimming: 1 base; junction bases outside the gene matches: 4. Here the CDR3 DNA reads TGTGCCATCAGTGTGACTAGCGTCCGCACAGATACGCAGTATTTT. It encodes CAISVTSVRTDTQYF.